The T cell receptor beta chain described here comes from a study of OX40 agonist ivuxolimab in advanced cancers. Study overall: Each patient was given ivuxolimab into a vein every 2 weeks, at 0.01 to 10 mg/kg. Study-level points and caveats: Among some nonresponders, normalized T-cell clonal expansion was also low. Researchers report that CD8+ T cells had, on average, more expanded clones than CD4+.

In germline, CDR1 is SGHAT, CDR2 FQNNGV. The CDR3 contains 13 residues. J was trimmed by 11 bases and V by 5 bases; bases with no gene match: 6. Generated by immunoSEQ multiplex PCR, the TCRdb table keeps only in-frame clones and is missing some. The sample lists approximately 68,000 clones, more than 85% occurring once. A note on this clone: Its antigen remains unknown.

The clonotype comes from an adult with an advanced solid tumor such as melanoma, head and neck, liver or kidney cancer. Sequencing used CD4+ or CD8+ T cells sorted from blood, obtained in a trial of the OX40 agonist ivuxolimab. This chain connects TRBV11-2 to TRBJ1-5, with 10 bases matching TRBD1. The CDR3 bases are TGTGCCAGCAGCCACGGACAGGGGGAGGCCCAGCATTTT. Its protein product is CASSHGQGEAQHF.